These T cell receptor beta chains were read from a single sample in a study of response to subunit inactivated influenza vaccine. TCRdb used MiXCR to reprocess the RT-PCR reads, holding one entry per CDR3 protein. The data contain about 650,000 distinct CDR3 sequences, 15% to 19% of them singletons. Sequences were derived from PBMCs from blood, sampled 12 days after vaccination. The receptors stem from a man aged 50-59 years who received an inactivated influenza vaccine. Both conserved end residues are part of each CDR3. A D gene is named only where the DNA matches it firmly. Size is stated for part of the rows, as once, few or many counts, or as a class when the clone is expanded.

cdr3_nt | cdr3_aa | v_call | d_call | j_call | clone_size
TGTGCCAGCAGCCCCAGCGGTGGGCTGGAGCAGTTCTTC | CASSPSGGLEQFF | TRBV7-9 | . | TRBJ2-1 | once
TGTGCCATCAGTGCATTCGCGGGGCTAGCGGGAGAAGATACGCAGTATTTT | CAISAFAGLAGEDTQYF | TRBV10-3 | TRBD2 | TRBJ2-3 | .
TGTGCCAGCAGGCGTGAACTAGCGCAAAGCACAGATACGCAGTATTTT | CASRRELAQSTDTQYF | TRBV7-2 | TRBD2 | TRBJ2-3 | many
TGCAGTGCTAGAAGGATGGGGAACACCGGGGAGCTGTTTTTT | CSARRMGNTGELFF | TRBV20-1 | . | TRBJ2-2 | few
TGTGCCAGTCAGGGGCAGGGGGCAGTTAGAGGCGAGCAGTACTTC | CASQGQGAVRGEQYF | TRBV12-3/TRBV12-4 | TRBD1 | TRBJ2-7 | .
TGCAGCGTCTACCGGACAGGGGCGGGGACTGAAGCTTTCTTT | CSVYRTGAGTEAFF | TRBV29-1 | TRBD1 | TRBJ1-1 | .
TGTGCCAGCAGTTTCGACAGGGGTGGAAAACTGTTTTTT | CASSFDRGGKLFF | TRBV12-3/TRBV12-4 | TRBD1 | TRBJ1-4 | few
TGCGCCAGCAGCCGTTTAAACGGGGGGTCGGGAACTGAAGCTTTCTTT | CASSRLNGGSGTEAFF | TRBV5-1 | . | TRBJ1-1 | .
TGTGCCAGCAGCGTAGGGGTAGCGGGGAAAGAGACCCAGTACTTC | CASSVGVAGKETQYF | TRBV9 | TRBD2 | TRBJ2-5 | .
TGTGCCAGCAGCTTGGACAGGGGGCAAGATACGCAGTATTTT | CASSLDRGQDTQYF | TRBV5-5 | TRBD1 | TRBJ2-3 | few
TGTGCCAGCAGTGTAAGACTAGCAAACGCTCCTGGGGCCAACGTCCTGACTTTC | CASSVRLANAPGANVLTF | TRBV6-1 | TRBD2 | TRBJ2-6 | .
TGTGCCAGCAGCTTAGAGGACTACGACGCAGATACGCAGTATTTT | CASSLEDYDADTQYF | TRBV7-2 | . | TRBJ2-3 | few
TGCAGTGCCCCCCGGGGCATCACCTACGAGCAGTACTTC | CSAPRGITYEQYF | TRBV20-1 | . | TRBJ2-7 | few
TGCAGTGCTAGTGGCAGGGGGGACGGCTACGAGCAGTACTTC | CSASGRGDGYEQYF | TRBV20-1 | . | TRBJ2-7 | .
TGTGCCAGCAGTTTTCGTGAGCAGTTCTTC | CASSFREQFF | TRBV28 | . | TRBJ2-1 | .
TGCAGTGCTAAGAGATTCGGGACAGATCTTACCTACGAGCATTACTTC | CSAKRFGTDLTYEHYF | TRBV20-1 | TRBD1 | TRBJ2-7 | .
TGTGCCAGCTCACCCGGGACAGGCTTCGTGGCCGAGCAGTACTTC | CASSPGTGFVAEQYF | TRBV18 | TRBD1 | TRBJ2-7 | few